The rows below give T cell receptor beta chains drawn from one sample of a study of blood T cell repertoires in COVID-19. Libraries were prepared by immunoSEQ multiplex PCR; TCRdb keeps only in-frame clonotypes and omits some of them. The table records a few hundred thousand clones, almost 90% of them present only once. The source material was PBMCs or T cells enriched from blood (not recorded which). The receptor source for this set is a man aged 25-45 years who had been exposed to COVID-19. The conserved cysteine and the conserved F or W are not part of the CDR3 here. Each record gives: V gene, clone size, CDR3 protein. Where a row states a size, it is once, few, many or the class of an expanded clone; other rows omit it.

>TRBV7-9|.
ASSLGGMNTEAF
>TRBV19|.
ASSLGLAGANTGELF
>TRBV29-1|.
SVAKTGGYDGYT
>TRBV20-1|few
SARVDYGYT
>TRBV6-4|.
ASSRQVDTEAF
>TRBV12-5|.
ASGLPTMWDTQY
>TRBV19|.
ASSMRDQPQH
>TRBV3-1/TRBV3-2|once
ASSRGVGYEQY
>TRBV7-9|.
ASSFGTSADTQY
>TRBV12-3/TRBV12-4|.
ANVDSNNEKLF
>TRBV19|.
ASSSPAAGDSYEQY
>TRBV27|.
ASSLSGSHEQF
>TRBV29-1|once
SATGGEYGYT
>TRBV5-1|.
ASSLEGRGGNTIY
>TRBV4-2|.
ASSQVTSGTTDTQY
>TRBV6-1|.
ASSEVTGAGYT
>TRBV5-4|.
ASSSDRGVSYGYT
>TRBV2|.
ASSEAPLAGTDTQY
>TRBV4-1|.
ASSQVAGSYEQY
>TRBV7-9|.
ASSLGTGLYQETQY
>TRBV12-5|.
ASGFETAPANTGELF
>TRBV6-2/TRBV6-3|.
ASSYEWNQPQH
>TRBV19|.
ASSIEPLYEQY
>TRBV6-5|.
ASRTGTSHGYT
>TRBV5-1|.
ASSPLAGSKAF
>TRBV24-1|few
ATSDSRLAGQETQY
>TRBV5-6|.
ASSLKSAGINYGYT
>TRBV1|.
TSSPSHRQGSNYGYT
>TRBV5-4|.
ASSILAGRTDTQY
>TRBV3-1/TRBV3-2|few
ASSPGLAGGEEQF
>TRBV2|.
ASREGTGGAGKLF
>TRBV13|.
ASSSTGSPYNSPLH
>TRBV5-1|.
ARKGREGSNEQF
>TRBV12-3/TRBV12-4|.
ASSFFGDTQY
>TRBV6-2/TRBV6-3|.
ASSSHRVSGELF
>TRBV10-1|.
GGFRDTQY
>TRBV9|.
ASSVGASGGNEQY
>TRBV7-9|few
ASSLAYGAAITISYEQY
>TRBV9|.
ASSVVAGRGGELF
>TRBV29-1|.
SVLAGGLGAQY
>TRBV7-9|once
ASSLPGSYEQY